Given below is one T cell receptor beta chain in context. Its antigen remains unknown. Clones were sequenced by immunoSEQ multiplex PCR, and TCRdb holds only the in-frame ones, with some missing. Among over 15,000 clones, about nine tenths were seen once, and the ten largest hold approximately 0.73%. The source of the sample is a study of T cells in narcolepsy. Across the whole study: Enrolled donors included narcolepsy type 1 or type 2 patients and healthy controls.

The study's findings and limits: HCRT-specific and TRIB2-specific autoreactive clonotypes appeared among same-patient CSF and blood CD4+ clonotypes. No autoreactive T cell clone sequences appeared in some memory CD4+ repertoires.

This receptor was taken from a human donor in good health. The sample comprised memory (CD45RA-) CD4+ T cells from blood.

The DNA for the CDR3 is TGTGCCAGCAGCTTACCCCGCCAGGGGGTATGGACTGAAGCTTTCTTT. It encodes CASSLPRQGVWTEAFF. V usage is TRBV7-6 and J usage is TRBJ1-1, with 7 nucleotides matching TRBD1. Germline V lookup: CDR1 SGHVS, CDR2 FNYEAQ. The junction had 11 bases not matched to a gene; V was cut back by 2 bases and J by 5 bases. The CDR3 extends over 16 amino acids.